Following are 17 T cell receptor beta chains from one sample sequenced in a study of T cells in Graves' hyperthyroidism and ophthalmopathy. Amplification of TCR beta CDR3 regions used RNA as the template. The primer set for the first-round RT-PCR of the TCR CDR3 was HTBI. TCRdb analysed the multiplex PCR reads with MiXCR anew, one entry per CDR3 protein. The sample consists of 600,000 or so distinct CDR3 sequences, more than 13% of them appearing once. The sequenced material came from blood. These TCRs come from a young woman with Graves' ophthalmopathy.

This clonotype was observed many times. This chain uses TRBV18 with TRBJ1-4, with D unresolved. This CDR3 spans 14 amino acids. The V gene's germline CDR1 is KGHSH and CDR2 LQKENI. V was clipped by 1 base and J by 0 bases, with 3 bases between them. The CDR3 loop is CASSPQTTNEKLFF. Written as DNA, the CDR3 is TGTGCCAGCTCACCACAGACAACTAATGAAAAACTGTTTTTT.

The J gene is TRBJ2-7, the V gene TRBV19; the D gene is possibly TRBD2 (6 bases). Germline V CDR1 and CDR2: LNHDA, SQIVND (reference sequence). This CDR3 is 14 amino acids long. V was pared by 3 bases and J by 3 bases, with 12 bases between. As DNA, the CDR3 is TGTGCCAGTAGTATGGGGTCCGGGGGCTACGAGCAGTACTTC. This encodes CASSMGSGGYEQYF.

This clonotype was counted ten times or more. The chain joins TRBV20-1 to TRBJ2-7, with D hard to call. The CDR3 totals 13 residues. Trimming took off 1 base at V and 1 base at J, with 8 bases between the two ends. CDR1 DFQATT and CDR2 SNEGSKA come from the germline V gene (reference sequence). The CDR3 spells CSARGSRSYEQYF. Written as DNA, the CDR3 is TGCAGTGCTAGAGGAAGCAGGTCCTACGAGCAGTACTTC.

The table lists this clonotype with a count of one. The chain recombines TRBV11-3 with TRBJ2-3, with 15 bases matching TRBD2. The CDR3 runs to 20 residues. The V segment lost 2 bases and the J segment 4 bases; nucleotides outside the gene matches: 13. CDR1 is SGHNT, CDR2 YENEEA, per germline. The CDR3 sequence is CASSLTGLAGGLLIADTQYF. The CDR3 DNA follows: TGTGCCAGCAGCTTAACGGGACTAGCGGGAGGATTACTAATCGCAGATACGCAGTATTTT. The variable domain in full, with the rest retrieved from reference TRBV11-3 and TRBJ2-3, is EAGVVQSPRYKIIEKKQPVAFWCNPISGHNTLYWYLQNLGQGPELLIRYENEEAVDDSQLPKDRFSAERLKGVDSTLKIQPAELGDSAVYLCASSLTGLAGGLLIADTQYFGPGTRLTVL.

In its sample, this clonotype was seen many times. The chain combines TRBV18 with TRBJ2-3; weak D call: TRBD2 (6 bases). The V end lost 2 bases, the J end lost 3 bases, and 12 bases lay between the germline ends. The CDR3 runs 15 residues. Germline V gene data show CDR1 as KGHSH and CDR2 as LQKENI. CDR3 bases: TGTGCCAGCTCACCAGGAGGGGAAGGGACAGATACGCAGTATTTT. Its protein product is CASSPGGEGTDTQYF. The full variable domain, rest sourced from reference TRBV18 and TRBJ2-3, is NAGVMQNPRHLVRRRGQEARLRCSPMKGHSHVYWYRQLPEEGLKFMVYLQKENIIDESGMPKERFSAEFPKEGPSILRIQQVVRGDSAAYFCASSPGGEGTDTQYFGPGTRLTVL.

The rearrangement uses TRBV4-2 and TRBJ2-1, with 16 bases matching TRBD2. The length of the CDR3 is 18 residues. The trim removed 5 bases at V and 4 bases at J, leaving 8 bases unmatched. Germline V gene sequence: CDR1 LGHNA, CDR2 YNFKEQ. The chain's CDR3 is CASSTGTSGRGVYNEQFF. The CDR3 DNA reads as TGTGCCAGCAGCACCGGGACTAGCGGGAGGGGAGTATACAATGAGCAGTTCTTC.

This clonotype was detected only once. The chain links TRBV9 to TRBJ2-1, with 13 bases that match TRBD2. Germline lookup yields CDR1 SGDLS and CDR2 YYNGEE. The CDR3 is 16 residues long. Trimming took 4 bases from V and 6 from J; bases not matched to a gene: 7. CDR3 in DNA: TGTGCCAGCAGCCAACCGGGACTAGCGGGAATCAATGAGCAGTTCTTC. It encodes CASSQPGLAGINEQFF. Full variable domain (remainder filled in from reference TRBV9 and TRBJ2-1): DSGVTQTPKHLITATGQRVTLRCSPRSGDLSVYWYQQSLDQGLQFLIQYYNGEERAKGNILERFSAQQFPDLHSELNLSSLELGDSALYFCASSQPGLAGINEQFFGPGTRLTVL.

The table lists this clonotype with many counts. In DNA, the CDR3 is TGTGCCAGCAGTCGGCCCTTCGCCTATGGCTACACCTTC. This encodes CASSRPFAYGYTF. The rearrangement joins TRBV28 to TRBJ1-2; D call uncertain. Germline V CDR1 and CDR2: MDHEN, SYDVKM. This CDR3 comprises 13 residues. Trimming took 5 bases from V and 4 from J, leaving 11 bases between them.

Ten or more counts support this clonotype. The chain's CDR3 is CASRVGGENTEAFF. The CDR3 DNA sequence: TGCGCCAGCAGGGTAGGGGGAGAGAACACTGAAGCTTTCTTT. The chain has TRBV5-1 and TRBJ1-1; D is possibly TRBD1 (6 bases). The CDR3 totals 14 residues. The germline CDR1 and CDR2 sequences are SGHRS and YFSETQ. V shed 5 bases and J shed 1 base, with 12 bases lying between them.

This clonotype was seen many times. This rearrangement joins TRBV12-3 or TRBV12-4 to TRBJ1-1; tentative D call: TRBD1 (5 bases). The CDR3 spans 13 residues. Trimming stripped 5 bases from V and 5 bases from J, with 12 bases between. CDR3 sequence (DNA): TGTGCCAGCAGTCCCGCCAGGGCGACTGAAGCTTTCTTT. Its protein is CASSPARATEAFF.

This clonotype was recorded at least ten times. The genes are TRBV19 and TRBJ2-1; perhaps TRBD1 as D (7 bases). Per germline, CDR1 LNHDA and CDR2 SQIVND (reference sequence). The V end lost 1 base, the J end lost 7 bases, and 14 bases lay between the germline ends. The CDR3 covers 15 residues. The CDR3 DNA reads TGTGCCAGTAGTATAGCCAGGGGGGCCGGGAATGAGCAGTTCTTC. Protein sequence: CASSIARGAGNEQFF.

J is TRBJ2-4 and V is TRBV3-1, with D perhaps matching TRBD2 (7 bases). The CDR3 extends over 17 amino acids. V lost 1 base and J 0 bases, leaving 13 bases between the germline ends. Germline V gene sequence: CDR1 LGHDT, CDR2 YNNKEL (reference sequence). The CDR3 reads CASSQARGGVAKNIQYF. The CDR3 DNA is TGTGCCAGCAGCCAAGCGAGGGGGGGCGTAGCCAAAAACATTCAGTACTTC.

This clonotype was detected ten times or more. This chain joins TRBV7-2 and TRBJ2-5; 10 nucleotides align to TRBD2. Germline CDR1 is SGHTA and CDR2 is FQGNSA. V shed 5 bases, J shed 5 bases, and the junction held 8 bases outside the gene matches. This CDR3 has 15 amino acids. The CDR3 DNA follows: TGTGCCAGCAGCGAAAGCGGGAGGGCCTGGGAGACCCAGTACTTC. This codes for CASSESGRAWETQYF.

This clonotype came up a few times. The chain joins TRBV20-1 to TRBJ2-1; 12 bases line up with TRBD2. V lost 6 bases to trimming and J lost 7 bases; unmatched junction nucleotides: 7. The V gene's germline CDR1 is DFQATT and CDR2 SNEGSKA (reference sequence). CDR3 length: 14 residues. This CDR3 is CSAALAGGLNEQFF. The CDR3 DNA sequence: TGCAGTGCCGCTCTAGCGGGAGGGTTGAATGAGCAGTTCTTC.

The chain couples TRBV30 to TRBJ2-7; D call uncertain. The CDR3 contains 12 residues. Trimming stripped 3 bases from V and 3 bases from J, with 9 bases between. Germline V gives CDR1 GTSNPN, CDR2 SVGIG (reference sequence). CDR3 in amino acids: CAWSNTFYEQYF. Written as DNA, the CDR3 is TGTGCCTGGAGCAATACGTTCTACGAGCAGTACTTC.

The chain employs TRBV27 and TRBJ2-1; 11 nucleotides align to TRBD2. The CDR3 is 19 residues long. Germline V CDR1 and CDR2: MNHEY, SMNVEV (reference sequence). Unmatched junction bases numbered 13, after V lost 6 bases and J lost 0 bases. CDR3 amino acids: CASSPHTVAGGSSYNEQFF. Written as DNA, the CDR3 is TGTGCCAGCAGCCCCCACACGGTAGCGGGGGGGAGCTCCTACAATGAGCAGTTCTTC.

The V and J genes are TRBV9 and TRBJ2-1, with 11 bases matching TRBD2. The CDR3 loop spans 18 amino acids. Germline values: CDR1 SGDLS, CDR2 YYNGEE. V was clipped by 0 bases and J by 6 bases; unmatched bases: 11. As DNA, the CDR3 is TGTGCCAGCAGCGTAGCCCCGCCGGGACTAGCGGTTCCCAATGAGCAGTTCTTC. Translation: CASSVAPPGLAVPNEQFF.